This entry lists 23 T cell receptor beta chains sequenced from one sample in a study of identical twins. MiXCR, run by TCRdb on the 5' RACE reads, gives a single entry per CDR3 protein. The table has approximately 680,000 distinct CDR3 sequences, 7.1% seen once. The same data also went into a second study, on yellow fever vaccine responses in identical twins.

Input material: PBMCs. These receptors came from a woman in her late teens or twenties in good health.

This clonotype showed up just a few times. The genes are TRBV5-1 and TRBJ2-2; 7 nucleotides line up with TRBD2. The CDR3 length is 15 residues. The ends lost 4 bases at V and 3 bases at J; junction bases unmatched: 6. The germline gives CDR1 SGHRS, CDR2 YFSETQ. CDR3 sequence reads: CASSQARGDTGELFF. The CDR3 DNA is TGCGCCAGCAGCCAAGCCCGGGGGGACACCGGGGAGCTGTTTTTT.

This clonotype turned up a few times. CDR3 in amino acids: CASSSRGTEREYEQYF. The DNA for the CDR3 is TGCGCCAGCAGCTCACGAGGGACGGAGCGAGAGTACGAGCAGTACTTC. This chain uses TRBV5-1 with TRBJ2-7; either TRBD1 or TRBD2 may supply D (5 bases each). Per germline, CDR1 SGHRS and CDR2 YFSETQ. The germline V and J ends were trimmed by 3 bases and 4 bases, with 20 bases remaining between them. The CDR3 contains 16 residues.

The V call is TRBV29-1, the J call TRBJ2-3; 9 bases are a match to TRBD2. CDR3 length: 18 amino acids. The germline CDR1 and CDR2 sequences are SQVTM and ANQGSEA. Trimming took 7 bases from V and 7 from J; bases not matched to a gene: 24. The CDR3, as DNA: TGCAGCGCAGCTCCCCTGGGCGGGAGGGCCCCAAAGGATCATACGCAGTATTTT. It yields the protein CSAAPLGGRAPKDHTQYF.

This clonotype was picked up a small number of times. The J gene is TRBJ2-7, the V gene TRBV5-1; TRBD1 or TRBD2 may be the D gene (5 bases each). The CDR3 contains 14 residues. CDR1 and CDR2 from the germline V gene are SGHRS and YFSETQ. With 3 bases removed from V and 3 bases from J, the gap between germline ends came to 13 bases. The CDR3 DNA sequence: TGCGCCAGCAGCTCCGGGACGAGAATCTACGAGCAGTACTTC. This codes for CASSSGTRIYEQYF.

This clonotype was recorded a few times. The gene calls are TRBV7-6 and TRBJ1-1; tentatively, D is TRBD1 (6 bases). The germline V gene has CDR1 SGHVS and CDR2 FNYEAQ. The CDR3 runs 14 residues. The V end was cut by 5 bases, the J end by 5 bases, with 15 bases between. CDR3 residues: CASSIGKGGTEAFF. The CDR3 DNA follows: TGTGCCAGCAGCATAGGGAAAGGGGGGACTGAAGCTTTCTTT.

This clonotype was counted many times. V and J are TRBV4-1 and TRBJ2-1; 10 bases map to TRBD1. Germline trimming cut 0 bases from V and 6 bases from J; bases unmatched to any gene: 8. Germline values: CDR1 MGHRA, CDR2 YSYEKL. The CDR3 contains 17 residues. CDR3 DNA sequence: TGCGCCAGCAGCCAAGATCCGACGGGACAGGGGTTCAATGAGCAGTTCTTC. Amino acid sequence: CASSQDPTGQGFNEQFF.

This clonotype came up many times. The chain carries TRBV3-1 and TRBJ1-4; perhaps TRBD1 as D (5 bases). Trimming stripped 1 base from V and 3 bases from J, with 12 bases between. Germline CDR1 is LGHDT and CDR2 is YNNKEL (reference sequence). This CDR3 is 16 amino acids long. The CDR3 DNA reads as TGTGCCAGCAGCCAAGGGAAAGGGACGGCTAATGAAAAACTGTTTTTT. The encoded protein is CASSQGKGTANEKLFF.

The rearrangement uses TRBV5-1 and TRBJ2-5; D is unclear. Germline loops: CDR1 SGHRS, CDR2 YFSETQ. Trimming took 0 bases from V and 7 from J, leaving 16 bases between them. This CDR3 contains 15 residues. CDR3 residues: CASSLEVLGSGTQYF. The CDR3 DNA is TGCGCCAGCAGCTTGGAGGTCTTGGGGTCTGGGACCCAGTACTTC.

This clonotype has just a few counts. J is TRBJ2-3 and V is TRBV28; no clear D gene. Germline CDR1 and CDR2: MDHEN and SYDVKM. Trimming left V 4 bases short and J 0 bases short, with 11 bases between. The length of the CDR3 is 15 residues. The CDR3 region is CASSSNDQSTDTQYF. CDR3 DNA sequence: TGTGCCAGCAGTTCCAACGACCAAAGCACAGATACGCAGTATTTT.

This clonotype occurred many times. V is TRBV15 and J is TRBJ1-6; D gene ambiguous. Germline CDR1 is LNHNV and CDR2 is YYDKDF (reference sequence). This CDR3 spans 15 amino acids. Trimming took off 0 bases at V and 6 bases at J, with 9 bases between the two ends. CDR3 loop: CATSRDRQSNSPLHF. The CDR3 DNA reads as TGTGCCACCAGCAGAGATCGGCAGTCTAATTCACCCCTCCACTTT. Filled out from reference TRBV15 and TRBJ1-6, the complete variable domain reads DAMVIQNPRYQVTQFGKPVTLSCSQTLNHNVMYWYQQKSSQAPKLLFHYYDKDFNNEADTPDNFQSRRPNTSFCFLDIRSPGLGDTAMYLCATSRDRQSNSPLHFGNGTRLTVT.

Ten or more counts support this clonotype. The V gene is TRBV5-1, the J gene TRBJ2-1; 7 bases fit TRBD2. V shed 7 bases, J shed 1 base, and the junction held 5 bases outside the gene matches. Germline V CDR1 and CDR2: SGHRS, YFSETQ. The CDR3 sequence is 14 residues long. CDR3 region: CASGRRESYNEQFF. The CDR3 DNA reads TGCGCCAGCGGACGGCGGGAGTCCTACAATGAGCAGTTCTTC.

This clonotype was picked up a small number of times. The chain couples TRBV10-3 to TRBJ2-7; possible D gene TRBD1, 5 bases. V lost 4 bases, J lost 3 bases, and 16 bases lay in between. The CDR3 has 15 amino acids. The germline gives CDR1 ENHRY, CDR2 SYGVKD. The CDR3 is CAISVLGQDNYEQYF. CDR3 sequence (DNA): TGTGCCATCAGTGTCCTGGGGCAGGACAACTACGAGCAGTACTTC.

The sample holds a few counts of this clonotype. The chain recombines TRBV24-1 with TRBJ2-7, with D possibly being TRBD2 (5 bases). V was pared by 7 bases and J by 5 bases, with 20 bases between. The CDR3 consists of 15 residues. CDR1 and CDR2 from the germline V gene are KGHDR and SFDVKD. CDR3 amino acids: CATRKISREPNEQYF. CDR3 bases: TGTGCCACCAGAAAAATAAGTAGGGAGCCGAACGAGCAGTACTTC.

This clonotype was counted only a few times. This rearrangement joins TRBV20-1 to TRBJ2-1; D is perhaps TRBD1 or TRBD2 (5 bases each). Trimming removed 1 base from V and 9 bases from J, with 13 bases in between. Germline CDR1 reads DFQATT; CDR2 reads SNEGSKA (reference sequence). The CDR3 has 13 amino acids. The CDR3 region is CSARGSRGSEQFF. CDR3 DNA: TGCAGTGCTAGAGGGTCGAGGGGCAGTGAGCAGTTCTTC.

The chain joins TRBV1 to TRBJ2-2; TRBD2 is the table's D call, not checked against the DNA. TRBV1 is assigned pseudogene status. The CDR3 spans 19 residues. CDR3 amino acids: CTSSPLRAPLAANTGELFF. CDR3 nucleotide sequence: TGCACCAGCAGCCCCTTGAGAGCCCCGCTAGCAGCGAACACCGGGGAGCTGTTTTTT.

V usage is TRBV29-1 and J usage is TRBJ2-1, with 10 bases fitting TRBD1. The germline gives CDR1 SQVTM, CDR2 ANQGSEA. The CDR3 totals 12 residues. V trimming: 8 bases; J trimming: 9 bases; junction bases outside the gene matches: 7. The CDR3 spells CSTGQGGIEQFF. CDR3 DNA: TGCAGCACAGGACAGGGGGGAATTGAGCAGTTCTTC.

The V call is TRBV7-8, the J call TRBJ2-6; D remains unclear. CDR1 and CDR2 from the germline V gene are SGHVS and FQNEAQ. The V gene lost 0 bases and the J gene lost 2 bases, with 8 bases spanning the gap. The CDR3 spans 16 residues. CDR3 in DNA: TGTGCCAGCAGCTTAGCGGAGTCGGCTGGGGCCAACGTCCTGACTTTC. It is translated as CASSLAESAGANVLTF.

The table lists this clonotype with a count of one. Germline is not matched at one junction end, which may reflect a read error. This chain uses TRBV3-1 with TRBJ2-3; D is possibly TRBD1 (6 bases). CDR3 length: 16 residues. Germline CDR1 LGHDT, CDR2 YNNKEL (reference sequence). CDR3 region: CACSQIRTDRTDTQYF. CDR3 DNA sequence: TGTGCCTGCAGCCAAATAAGGACAGACCGCACAGATACGCAGTATTTT.

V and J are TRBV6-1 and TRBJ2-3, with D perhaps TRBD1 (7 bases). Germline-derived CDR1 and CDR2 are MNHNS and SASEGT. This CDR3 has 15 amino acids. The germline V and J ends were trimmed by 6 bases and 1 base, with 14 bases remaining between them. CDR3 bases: TGTGCCAGCAGCACCACAGGGGAGGGCACAGATACGCAGTATTTT. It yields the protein CASSTTGEGTDTQYF.

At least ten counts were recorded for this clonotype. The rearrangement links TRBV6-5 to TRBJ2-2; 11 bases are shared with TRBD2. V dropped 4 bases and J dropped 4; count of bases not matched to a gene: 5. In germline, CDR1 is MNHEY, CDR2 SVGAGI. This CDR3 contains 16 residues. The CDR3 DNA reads TGTGCCAGCAGTTTTCAACTAGCGGGAGCCACCGGGGAGCTGTTTTTT. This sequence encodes CASSFQLAGATGELFF.

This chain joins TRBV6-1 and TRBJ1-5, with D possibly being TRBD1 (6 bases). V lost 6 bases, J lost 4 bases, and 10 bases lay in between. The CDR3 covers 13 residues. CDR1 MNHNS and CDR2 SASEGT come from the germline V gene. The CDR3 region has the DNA TGTGCCAGCAGCACAGGGTGGAATCAGCCCCAGCATTTT. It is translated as CASSTGWNQPQHF.

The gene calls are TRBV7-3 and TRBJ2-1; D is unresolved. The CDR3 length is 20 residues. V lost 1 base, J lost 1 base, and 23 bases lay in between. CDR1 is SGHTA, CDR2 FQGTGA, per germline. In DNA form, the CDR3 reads TGTGCCAGCAGCTTAATGAAGCCAGAAAATCTACCCCCTTCCTACAATGAGCAGTTCTTC. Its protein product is CASSLMKPENLPPSYNEQFF.

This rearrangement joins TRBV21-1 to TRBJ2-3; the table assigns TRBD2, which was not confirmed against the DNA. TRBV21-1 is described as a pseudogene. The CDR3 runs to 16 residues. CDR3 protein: CASSKVPQASTDTQYF. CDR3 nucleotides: TGTGCCAGCAGCAAAGTCCCGCAGGCCAGCACAGATACGCAGTATTTT.